Listed here are 11 T cell receptor beta chains from one sample, sequenced in a study of blood T cell repertoires in COVID-19. Data came from immunoSEQ multiplex PCR; TCRdb stores just in-frame clones and leaves some out. The sample holds about 200,000 clones, about 90% seen once. The sequenced sample consisted of PBMCs or T cells enriched from blood (not recorded which). These receptors originate from a woman aged 18-30 years who had recovered from COVID-19.

This sequence joins TRBV4-1 and TRBJ2-7; D not resolved. The V end was cut by 3 bases, the J end by 12 bases, with 18 bases between. Germline V gene lookup returns CDR1 MGHRA and CDR2 YSYEKL. This CDR3 comprises 13 residues. The CDR3 DNA sequence: TGCGCCAGCAGCCATCATGGCCCCGTTGGTTTGTACTTC. This codes for CASSHHGPVGLYF.

The CDR3 nucleotides are TGTGCCAGCAGTTGGACTAGCGGGGCTTACAATGAGCAGTTCTTC. Translated, it gives CASSWTSGAYNEQFF. The gene calls are TRBV27 and TRBJ2-1, with 12 bases matching TRBD2. CDR3 size: 15 residues. V shed 4 bases and J 4 bases; nucleotides not matched to a gene: 2. Germline V gives CDR1 MNHEY, CDR2 SMNVEV (reference sequence).

In this sample, this clone turned up once. The J gene is TRBJ2-2, the V gene TRBV6-5; 7 nucleotides line up with TRBD1. V gave up 5 bases and J gave up 7 bases; unmatched junction bases: 10. CDR3 length: 15 residues. In germline, CDR1 is MNHEY, CDR2 SVGAGI. CDR3 nucleotide sequence: TGTGCCAGCAGTCGCTTTAGGGGGCGGAGCGGGGAGCTGTTTTTT. Its protein product is CASSRFRGRSGELFF.

The chain employs TRBV9 and TRBJ2-1; D may be TRBD1 (6 bases). CDR3 length equals 15 residues. The germline gives CDR1 SGDLS, CDR2 YYNGEE. The V and J ends lost 0 bases and 9 bases respectively, with 16 bases between them. The CDR3 region is CASSVVPLLTGEQFF. The DNA of the CDR3 is TGTGCCAGCAGCGTAGTCCCCCTACTGACAGGTGAGCAGTTCTTC. Complete variable domain (other parts from reference TRBV9 and TRBJ2-1): DSGVTQTPKHLITATGQRVTLRCSPRSGDLSVYWYQQSLDQGLQFLIQYYNGEERAKGNILERFSAQQFPDLHSELNLSSLELGDSALYFCASSVVPLLTGEQFFGPGTRLTVL.

This chain joins TRBV5-1 and TRBJ1-1, with D possibly being TRBD1 (5 bases). V shed 5 bases and J shed 4 bases, with 6 bases lying between them. Germline V gives CDR1 SGHRS, CDR2 YFSETQ. CDR3 length: 11 amino acids. CDR3 bases: TGCGCCAGCAGGCAGGGCACTGAAGCTTTCTTT. It codes for CASRQGTEAFF.

J is TRBJ1-2 and V is TRBV19, with unresolved D. The CDR3 loop spans 12 amino acids. Germline V CDR1 and CDR2: LNHDA, SQIVND (reference sequence). V dropped 5 bases and J dropped 6 bases, with 10 bases sitting between them. In nucleotides, the CDR3 is TGTGCCAGTAGTTCCCCCGCTAATGGCTACACCTTC. Its translation: CASSSPANGYTF.

The CDR3 sequence: CASRSAGNTEAFF. The CDR3 DNA reads TGCGCCAGCAGGTCGGCGGGGAACACTGAAGCTTTCTTT. The gene calls are TRBV5-1 and TRBJ1-1; no reliable D call. V lost 5 bases and J lost 1, with 9 bases in between. CDR3 length: 13 residues. The germline gives CDR1 SGHRS, CDR2 YFSETQ.

This chain uses TRBV28 with TRBJ2-7, with D perhaps matching TRBD2 (6 bases). Trimming took 10 bases from V and 0 from J, leaving 16 bases between them. The CDR3 totals 14 residues. The germline gives CDR1 MDHEN, CDR2 SYDVKM. The CDR3 loop is CATGGIGNSYEQYF. The CDR3 DNA sequence: TGTGCCACCGGGGGTATCGGGAACTCCTACGAGCAGTACTTC. Combining the CDR3 with reference TRBV28 and TRBJ2-7 gives the whole variable domain DVKVTQSSRYLVKRTGEKVFLECVQDMDHENMFWYRQDPGLGLRLIYFSYDVKMKEKGDIPEGYSVSREKKERFSLILESASTNQTSMYLCATGGIGNSYEQYFGPGTRLTVT.

This clone was seen a handful of times. The genes are TRBV6-2 or TRBV6-3 and TRBJ1-2; the match to TRBD1 covers 7 bases. The CDR3 is made up of 15 amino acids. In germline, CDR1 is MNHEY, CDR2 SVGEGT. V shed 5 bases, J shed 4 bases, and the junction held 10 bases outside the gene matches. The CDR3 is CASSSKRGQIYGYTF. The CDR3 DNA sequence: TGTGCCAGCAGTAGCAAGAGGGGACAGATCTATGGCTACACCTTC.

The CDR3, as DNA: TGTGCCAGCAGCCTAAGACAGGGAGAGAGCACTGAAGCTTTCTTT. This sequence encodes CASSLRQGESTEAFF. The chain recombines TRBV9 with TRBJ1-1; 7 nucleotides agree with TRBD1. The V segment lost 4 bases and the J segment 4 bases; nucleotides outside the gene matches: 10. Germline V gene lookup returns CDR1 SGDLS and CDR2 YYNGEE. This CDR3 is built from 15 residues.

This clone occurred once. The chain is built from TRBV7-2 and TRBJ1-5; TRBD1 is a possible D gene (6 bases). The V end was cut by 1 base, the J end by 7 bases, with 20 bases between. This CDR3 is 17 amino acids long. Looked up from germline, CDR1 is SGHTA and CDR2 is FQGNSA. In DNA, the CDR3 is TGTGCCAGCAGCTTAGGAGGGGGGGCTCCTTTCCGGCAGCCCCAGCATTTT. Its protein product is CASSLGGGAPFRQPQHF.